These T cell receptor beta chains were read from a single sample in a study of OX40 agonist ivuxolimab in advanced cancers. Repertoires were generated with immunoSEQ multiplex PCR, while TCRdb's copy carries only in-frame clones and drops some. The table includes fewer than 120,000 clones, over 85% detected once. Source: CD4+ or CD8+ T cells sorted from blood, taken in a trial of the OX40 agonist ivuxolimab. Receptors originate from an adult with an advanced solid tumor such as melanoma, head and neck, liver or kidney cancer. The CDR3 runs from the conserved cysteine through the conserved F or W. Each record gives: J gene, clone size, V gene, D gene, CDR3 DNA, CDR3 protein. The D gene is left open where the match is weak. Clone size appears in some rows only: once, few, many, or a class for an expanded clone.

J gene: TRBJ1-4; clone size: NA; V gene: TRBV19; D gene: NA; CDR3 DNA: TGTGCCAGTAGCCCCGAGCACCACGAGGATGAAAAACTGTTTTTT; CDR3 protein: CASSPEHHEDEKLFF
J gene: TRBJ1-5; clone size: once; V gene: TRBV5-6; D gene: NA; CDR3 DNA: TGTGCCAGCAGACACCGGGAAAGCAATCAGCCCCAGCATTTT; CDR3 protein: CASRHRESNQPQHF
J gene: TRBJ2-5; clone size: NA; V gene: TRBV11-2; D gene: NA; CDR3 DNA: TGTGCCAGCAGCTTAGAAGGCGGTACCCAGTACTTC; CDR3 protein: CASSLEGGTQYF
J gene: TRBJ1-3; clone size: NA; V gene: TRBV14; D gene: TRBD1; CDR3 DNA: TGTGCCAGCAGCCTCACTCGGACAGGTCCGAAAGGAAACACCATATATTTT; CDR3 protein: CASSLTRTGPKGNTIYF
J gene: TRBJ2-2; clone size: NA; V gene: TRBV7-7; D gene: TRBD1; CDR3 DNA: TGTGCTATTAGAACAGGGGGTTCGAACACCGGGGAGCTGTTTTTT; CDR3 protein: CAIRTGGSNTGELFF
J gene: TRBJ1-6; clone size: NA; V gene: TRBV30; D gene: NA; CDR3 DNA: TGTGCCTGGACCCTCGGGGCCGAGAATTCACCCCTCCACTTT; CDR3 protein: CAWTLGAENSPLHF
J gene: TRBJ2-7; clone size: NA; V gene: TRBV18; D gene: TRBD2; CDR3 DNA: TGTGCCAGCTCACCATGGATCGCTAGCGGGGCCTCCTACGAGCAGTACTTC; CDR3 protein: CASSPWIASGASYEQYF
J gene: TRBJ2-3; clone size: once; V gene: TRBV10-3; D gene: TRBD1; CDR3 DNA: TGTGCCATCACTCCCGGACAGGGCACAGATACGCAGTATTTT; CDR3 protein: CAITPGQGTDTQYF
J gene: TRBJ2-7; clone size: NA; V gene: TRBV18; D gene: NA; CDR3 DNA: TGTGCCAGCTCACCGGCCGGGGACCTCTCCTACGAGCAGTACTTC; CDR3 protein: CASSPAGDLSYEQYF
J gene: TRBJ2-3; clone size: once; V gene: TRBV9; D gene: TRBD2; CDR3 DNA: TGTGCCAGCAGCGGAACTAGCGGGGGCCGCACAGATACGCAGTATTTT; CDR3 protein: CASSGTSGGRTDTQYF
J gene: TRBJ1-1; clone size: once; V gene: TRBV5-5; D gene: NA; CDR3 DNA: TGTGCCAGCAGCTTGGCCGGGCGTAGGAGGAACACTGAAGCTTTCTTT; CDR3 protein: CASSLAGRRRNTEAFF
J gene: TRBJ2-7; clone size: NA; V gene: TRBV2; D gene: TRBD2; CDR3 DNA: TGTGCCAGCAGAGTAGCGGGACTCTCCTACGAGCAGTACTTC; CDR3 protein: CASRVAGLSYEQYF
J gene: TRBJ1-5; clone size: NA; V gene: TRBV2; D gene: NA; CDR3 DNA: TGTGCCAGCAACCTTCGGGGGAATCAGCCCCAGCATTTT; CDR3 protein: CASNLRGNQPQHF
J gene: TRBJ2-3; clone size: NA; V gene: TRBV7-3; D gene: TRBD2; CDR3 DNA: TGTGCCAGCAGCTTTAGCGGGGGTCGAGATACGCAGTATTTT; CDR3 protein: CASSFSGGRDTQYF
J gene: TRBJ2-1; clone size: once; V gene: TRBV7-9; D gene: NA; CDR3 DNA: TGTGCCAGCAGCATGGACCTGACCTGGGGAAATGAGCAGTTCTTC; CDR3 protein: CASSMDLTWGNEQFF
J gene: TRBJ1-2; clone size: NA; V gene: TRBV19; D gene: NA; CDR3 DNA: TGTGCCAGTAGTATAAATGTTTTTGCCTATGGCTACACCTTC; CDR3 protein: CASSINVFAYGYTF
J gene: TRBJ2-5; clone size: NA; V gene: TRBV6-1; D gene: NA; CDR3 DNA: TGTGCCAGCAGTCCCCCTGGGAAAAGGCAGGAGACCCAGTACTTC; CDR3 protein: CASSPPGKRQETQYF
J gene: TRBJ1-5; clone size: few; V gene: TRBV6-1; D gene: NA; CDR3 DNA: TGTGCCAGCAGTGGAGGTTGGAAGGATCAGCCCCAGCATTTT; CDR3 protein: CASSGGWKDQPQHF
J gene: TRBJ2-5; clone size: once; V gene: TRBV4-1; D gene: NA; CDR3 DNA: TGCGCCAGCAGCCAACAGGGTGGCCAAGAGACCCAGTACTTC; CDR3 protein: CASSQQGGQETQYF
J gene: TRBJ1-1; clone size: NA; V gene: TRBV7-9; D gene: NA; CDR3 DNA: TGTGCCAGCAGCTTGTACCGGGACTCCTACGAAGCTTTCTTT; CDR3 protein: CASSLYRDSYEAFF
J gene: TRBJ2-3; clone size: NA; V gene: TRBV6-5; D gene: TRBD1; CDR3 DNA: TGTGCCATCAGTGAGTCGAGGGACAGGAAATATTTT; CDR3 protein: CAISESRDRKYF
J gene: TRBJ2-1; clone size: NA; V gene: TRBV4-1; D gene: NA; CDR3 DNA: TGCGCCAGCAGCCAAGAATTCGTGAGTTCCTACAATGAGCAGTTCTTC; CDR3 protein: CASSQEFVSSYNEQFF
J gene: TRBJ2-4; clone size: NA; V gene: TRBV11-2; D gene: NA; CDR3 DNA: TGTGCCAGCAGCTTTCCCCGGGACTCAAACATTCAGTACTTC; CDR3 protein: CASSFPRDSNIQYF
J gene: TRBJ2-1; clone size: NA; V gene: TRBV9; D gene: TRBD2; CDR3 DNA: TGTGCCAGCAGCGTAGCGGGACTAGCGGGTAGCTCCTACAATGAGCAGTTCTTC; CDR3 protein: CASSVAGLAGSSYNEQFF
J gene: TRBJ2-3; clone size: NA; V gene: TRBV9; D gene: NA; CDR3 DNA: TGTGCCAGCAGCGCTTACTCCGGGACGGCCCGCACAGATACGCAGTATTTT; CDR3 protein: CASSAYSGTARTDTQYF
J gene: TRBJ2-7; clone size: NA; V gene: TRBV30; D gene: NA; CDR3 DNA: TGTGCCTTCTTGTGGGAGGCCACCTACGAGCAGTACTTC; CDR3 protein: CAFLWEATYEQYF
J gene: TRBJ1-2; clone size: NA; V gene: TRBV7-2; D gene: NA; CDR3 DNA: TGTGCCAGCAGCCCCGACAGAAACTATGGCTACACCTTC; CDR3 protein: CASSPDRNYGYTF
J gene: TRBJ2-7; clone size: NA; V gene: TRBV9; D gene: NA; CDR3 DNA: TGTGCCAGCAGCGTAGTTCAGGGGTCCTCATACGAGCAGTACTTC; CDR3 protein: CASSVVQGSSYEQYF
J gene: TRBJ1-1; clone size: NA; V gene: TRBV4-3; D gene: NA; CDR3 DNA: TGCGCCAGCAGCCAAAGATTTAGTCAGGGTGCTGAAGCTTTCTTT; CDR3 protein: CASSQRFSQGAEAFF
J gene: TRBJ1-2; clone size: few; V gene: TRBV4-1; D gene: NA; CDR3 DNA: TGCGCCAGCAGCCAAGATGGAGTCAGGGTGAGTGGCTACACCTTC; CDR3 protein: CASSQDGVRVSGYTF
J gene: TRBJ2-1; clone size: NA; V gene: TRBV6-5; D gene: NA; CDR3 DNA: TGTGCCAGCAGTTACCCCCTAGCGTCGGAGCAGTTCTTC; CDR3 protein: CASSYPLASEQFF
J gene: TRBJ1-3; clone size: NA; V gene: TRBV7-7; D gene: NA; CDR3 DNA: TGTGCTAGCAGCCCGGGACACTTCTCTGGAAACACCATATATTTT; CDR3 protein: CASSPGHFSGNTIYF
J gene: TRBJ1-4; clone size: NA; V gene: TRBV7-9; D gene: TRBD1; CDR3 DNA: TGTGCCAGCAGCTTAGGGGCCATGGAAAGGGGGCATCGGGATGAAAAACTGTTTTTT; CDR3 protein: CASSLGAMERGHRDEKLFF
J gene: TRBJ1-5; clone size: once; V gene: TRBV19; D gene: NA; CDR3 DNA: TGTGCCAGTAGTCCTCATAGGTATCAGCCCCAGCATTTT; CDR3 protein: CASSPHRYQPQHF
J gene: TRBJ2-5; clone size: NA; V gene: TRBV19; D gene: TRBD1; CDR3 DNA: TGTGCCAGTAGTAGAAAAGGGGGACAGGGGAGCCAAGAGACCCAGTACTTC; CDR3 protein: CASSRKGGQGSQETQYF
J gene: TRBJ2-2; clone size: NA; V gene: TRBV6-5; D gene: NA; CDR3 DNA: TGTGCCAGCAGTTACCAACCTTATGTGAACACCGGGGAGCTGTTTTTT; CDR3 protein: CASSYQPYVNTGELFF
J gene: TRBJ2-1; clone size: NA; V gene: TRBV5-6; D gene: TRBD2; CDR3 DNA: TGTGCCAGCAGCTCCGGACTAGCGGGGGCCCCCTACAATGAGCAGTTCTTC; CDR3 protein: CASSSGLAGAPYNEQFF
J gene: TRBJ2-7; clone size: NA; V gene: TRBV7-3; D gene: TRBD1; CDR3 DNA: TGTGCCAGCAGCCCGGGACAGGGGGCCACCTACGAGCAGTACTTC; CDR3 protein: CASSPGQGATYEQYF
J gene: TRBJ2-2; clone size: NA; V gene: TRBV27; D gene: NA; CDR3 DNA: TGTGCCAGCAATAGGATGGGGACCGTTAACACCGGGGAGCTGTTTTTT; CDR3 protein: CASNRMGTVNTGELFF
J gene: TRBJ1-5; clone size: NA; V gene: TRBV28; D gene: NA; CDR3 DNA: TGTGCCAGCTACTTACAATCGGACAAATATAGCAATCAGCCCCAGCATTTT; CDR3 protein: CASYLQSDKYSNQPQHF
J gene: TRBJ2-1; clone size: NA; V gene: TRBV27; D gene: NA; CDR3 DNA: TGTGCCAGCAGTTCCCCCACAAGGAAGCGAAGCTCCTACAATGAGCAGTTCTTC; CDR3 protein: CASSSPTRKRSSYNEQFF
J gene: TRBJ2-3; clone size: NA; V gene: TRBV19; D gene: NA; CDR3 DNA: TGTGCCAGTAGTATCGGGGAGGTGTCCACAGATACGCAGTATTTT; CDR3 protein: CASSIGEVSTDTQYF
J gene: TRBJ2-5; clone size: NA; V gene: TRBV11-3; D gene: TRBD1; CDR3 DNA: TGTGCCAGCAGCCTAGGGACAGTCGAGACCCAGTACTTC; CDR3 protein: CASSLGTVETQYF
J gene: TRBJ2-7; clone size: NA; V gene: TRBV5-1; D gene: NA; CDR3 DNA: TGCGCCAGCAGCAATTTCAGGGCTTCCTACGAGCAGTACTTC; CDR3 protein: CASSNFRASYEQYF
J gene: TRBJ1-4; clone size: NA; V gene: TRBV19; D gene: NA; CDR3 DNA: TGTGCCAGTAGTCCCTGGGTCACCGTAGAAAAACTGTTTTTT; CDR3 protein: CASSPWVTVEKLFF
J gene: TRBJ2-7; clone size: NA; V gene: TRBV6-5; D gene: TRBD1; CDR3 DNA: TGTGCGACGACTCGGGACAGCACCTACGAGCAGTACTTC; CDR3 protein: CATTRDSTYEQYF
J gene: TRBJ1-2; clone size: NA; V gene: TRBV2; D gene: NA; CDR3 DNA: TGTGCCAGCAGGTTAGAAGGGATCAACTATGGCTACACCTTC; CDR3 protein: CASRLEGINYGYTF
J gene: TRBJ2-7; clone size: NA; V gene: TRBV6-5; D gene: NA; CDR3 DNA: TGTGCCAGCAGTTCTCGAGGGCCGGGGGAGCAGTACTTC; CDR3 protein: CASSSRGPGEQYF
J gene: TRBJ2-3; clone size: NA; V gene: TRBV29-1; D gene: NA; CDR3 DNA: TGCACTAGTGGTAGCACAGATACGCAGTATTTT; CDR3 protein: CTSGSTDTQYF
J gene: TRBJ2-7; clone size: NA; V gene: TRBV18; D gene: NA; CDR3 DNA: TGTGCCAGCTCACCACCGCAGAGCCCCTACGAGCAGTACTTC; CDR3 protein: CASSPPQSPYEQYF
J gene: TRBJ1-1; clone size: NA; V gene: TRBV5-6; D gene: TRBD1; CDR3 DNA: TGTGCCAGCAGTTCCGGGACAGGGTGGGAGGCTTTCTTT; CDR3 protein: CASSSGTGWEAFF
J gene: TRBJ1-2; clone size: NA; V gene: TRBV14; D gene: NA; CDR3 DNA: TGTGCCAGCAGCCAAGATGCAGGCCATGGCTACACCTTC; CDR3 protein: CASSQDAGHGYTF